This T cell receptor (beta chain) was sequenced for a study of CD8 T cells in ankylosing spondylitis. Findings and caveats of the study: Characteristic, it appeared, of ankylosing spondylitis blood was a TCR beta motif of fewer than 10 highly homologous variants.

Making the TCR beta libraries involved quantitative 5'-RACE with molecular barcodes. One entry per CDR3 protein results from TCRdb running MiXCR on the 5' RACE reads. The data hold around 99,000 distinct CDR3 sequences, with about 8.8% observed a single time. A note on this clonotype: The antigen is not known.

Germline loops: CDR1 SGHTA, CDR2 FQGTGA. J gave up 2 bases and V 5 bases, and 9 bases lay outside the gene matches. The CDR3 contains 16 residues. Material: blood, either unsorted or a sorted T cell fraction (not recorded which). This chain joins TRBV7-3 and TRBJ2-1, with TRBD1 matching 7 bases. This receptor was identified in a male donor with ankylosing spondylitis or in good health (not recorded which). The CDR3, as DNA: TGTGCCAGCAGCAGAGGGACAGCCCAGACCTACAATGAGCAGTTCTTC. The encoded protein is CASSRGTAQTYNEQFF. The complete variable domain, with remaining parts taken from reference TRBV7-3 and TRBJ2-1, reads GAGVSQTPSNKVTEKGKYVELRCDPISGHTALYWYRQSLGQGPEFLIYFQGTGAADDSGLPNDRFFAVRPEGSVSTLKIQRTERGDSAVYLCASSRGTAQTYNEQFFGPGTRLTVL.